This record looks at one T cell receptor beta chain sequence and its context. The CDR3 runs to 13 residues. V lost 2 bases and J lost 3, with 11 bases in between. Germline V gene data show CDR1 as SQVTM and CDR2 as ANQGSEA. The source of the sample is a study of cytomegalovirus exposure and HLA in healthy donors. In the study overall: Of some 400 genotyped donors, around 86% grouped in the Caucasian-associated ancestry cluster.

Vbeta (60) and Jbeta (13) primers were used in the PCR. Data came from immunoSEQ multiplex PCR; TCRdb stores just in-frame clones and leaves some out. The profile shows over 120,000 clones, roughly 70% of them singletons. This chain links TRBV29-1 with TRBJ2-7, with TRBD1 as a possible D gene (6 bases). This sequence was found in a woman aged 55 to 70 in good health and CMV-seropositive. What was sequenced was PBMCs. The CDR3 nucleotides read TGCAGCGTTGAAATGTCACAGGGCTACGAGCAGTACTTC. Protein sequence: CSVEMSQGYEQYF.